This T cell receptor beta chain was recorded in a study of blood T cell repertoires in COVID-19. The CDR3 loop spans 15 amino acids. CDR1 and CDR2 from the germline V gene are SGHNT and YYREEE (reference sequence). Trimming cost V 1 base and J 4 bases, with 14 bases left between them. Data came from immunoSEQ multiplex PCR; TCRdb stores just in-frame clones and leaves some out. This sample has about 300,000 clones, with 85% found just once. This TCR came from a human donor in a cohort sampled during active COVID-19. Sequenced: peripheral blood. J is TRBJ1-2 and V is TRBV5-4; perhaps TRBD1 as D (6 bases). The CDR3 is CASSLRGGLPYGYTF. CDR3 bases: TGTGCCAGCAGCTTGAGGGGGGGCCTCCCCTATGGCTACACCTTC.